The 5 T cell receptor beta chains given below trace back to one sample, sequenced in a study of cytomegalovirus exposure and HLA in healthy donors. 60 Vbeta and 13 Jbeta primers were used in PCR. TCRdb's table, derived via immunoSEQ multiplex PCR, lists solely in-frame clones and lacks some. There are about 180,000 clones in the sample; 77% occur only once, and more than 3% lies in the top ten. Sequenced input: PBMCs. The receptors stem from an older woman in good health and CMV-seropositive.

The rearrangement uses TRBV6-1 and TRBJ2-4; D might be TRBD1 (6 bases). This CDR3 comprises 15 residues. The V end was cut by 2 bases, the J end by 6 bases, with 14 bases between. Germline assignment: CDR1 MNHNS and CDR2 SASEGT. The CDR3 sequence: CASSEPGPRGNIQYF. As DNA, the CDR3 is TGTGCCAGCAGTGAACCGGGACCCAGGGGAAACATTCAGTACTTC.

The chain employs TRBV2 and TRBJ2-5; TRBD1 matches at 10 bases. After removal of 4 bases from V and 4 bases from J, the junction contained 6 bases not matched to a gene. This CDR3 has 15 residues. Germline CDR1 SNHLY, CDR2 FYNNEI. In nucleotides, the CDR3 is TGTGCCAGCAGTGTGACAGGGGGCATTTCAGAGACCCAGTACTTC. Translating it yields CASSVTGGISETQYF. Complete variable domain (other parts from reference TRBV2 and TRBJ2-5): EPEVTQTPSHQVTQMGQEVILRCVPISNHLYFYWYRQILGQKVEFLVSFYNNEISEKSEIFDDQFSVERPDGSNFTLKIRSTKLEDSAMYFCASSVTGGISETQYFGPGTRLLVL.

The chain combines TRBV18 with TRBJ2-5; D is perhaps TRBD2 (5 bases). The V and J ends lost 6 bases and 5 bases respectively, with 16 bases between them. The CDR3 loop spans 14 amino acids. In germline, CDR1 is KGHSH, CDR2 LQKENI. DNA of the CDR3: TGTGCCAGCTCTGGCGAGGGCCGCCGGGAGACCCAGTACTTC. Translating it yields CASSGEGRRETQYF.

The rearrangement joins TRBV28 to TRBJ1-2, with 8 bases aligning to TRBD1. The length of the CDR3 is 16 residues. Germline values: CDR1 MDHEN, CDR2 SYDVKM. The V segment lost 2 bases and the J segment 3 bases; nucleotides outside the gene matches: 8. The CDR3 coding sequence is TGTGCCAGCAGTTTAAACCGGGACAGGATGGACTATGGCTACACCTTC. Its protein product is CASSLNRDRMDYGYTF.

V gene TRBV28 combines with J gene TRBJ2-6, with no clear D. Between the trimmed V and J ends, which lost 3 bases and 0 bases, there was a span of 3 bases. CDR3 length equals 14 residues. In germline, CDR1 is MDHEN, CDR2 SYDVKM. CDR3 in amino acids: CASSFSSGANVLTF. CDR3 coding DNA: TGTGCCAGCAGTTTCAGCTCTGGGGCCAACGTCCTGACTTTC.